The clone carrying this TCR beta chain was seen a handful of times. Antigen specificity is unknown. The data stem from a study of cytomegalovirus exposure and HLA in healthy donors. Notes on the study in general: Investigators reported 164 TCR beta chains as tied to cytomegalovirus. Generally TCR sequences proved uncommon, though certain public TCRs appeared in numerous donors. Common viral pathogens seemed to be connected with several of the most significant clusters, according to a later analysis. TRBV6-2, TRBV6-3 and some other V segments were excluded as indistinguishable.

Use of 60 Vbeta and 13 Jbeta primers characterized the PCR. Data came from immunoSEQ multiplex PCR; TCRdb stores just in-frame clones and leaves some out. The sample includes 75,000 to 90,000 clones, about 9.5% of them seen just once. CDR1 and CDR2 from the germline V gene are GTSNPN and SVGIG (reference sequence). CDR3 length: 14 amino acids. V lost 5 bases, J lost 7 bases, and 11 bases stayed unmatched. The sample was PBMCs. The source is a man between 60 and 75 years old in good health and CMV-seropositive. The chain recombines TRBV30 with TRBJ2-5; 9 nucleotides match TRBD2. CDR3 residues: CAWGEAGGGGTQYF. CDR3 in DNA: TGTGCCTGGGGAGAGGCGGGCGGGGGGGGGACCCAGTACTTC.